Listed below are T cell receptor beta chains from one sample, sequenced in a study of cytomegalovirus exposure and HLA in healthy donors. Repertoires were generated with immunoSEQ multiplex PCR, while TCRdb's copy carries only in-frame clones and drops some. The data show tens of thousands of clones, with approximately 84% seen just once and about 3% held by the top ten. What was sequenced was PBMCs. These receptors all stem from a man between 45 and 60 years old in good health and CMV-seronegative. Both conserved end residues are part of each CDR3. A D gene is named only where the DNA matches it firmly. Not all rows give a size; the values are once, few, many and, for expanded clones, a class.

v_gene: TRBV28; abundance: NA; j_gene: TRBJ1-2; d_gene: TRBD1; CDR3aa: CASIGHRGNYGYTF; CDR3nt: TGTGCCAGCATCGGCCACAGGGGGAACTATGGCTACACCTTC
v_gene: TRBV5-4; abundance: NA; j_gene: TRBJ1-2; d_gene: NA; CDR3aa: CASSWSGAPYGYTF; CDR3nt: TGTGCCAGCAGCTGGTCAGGGGCCCCCTATGGCTACACCTTC
v_gene: TRBV5-1; abundance: NA; j_gene: TRBJ2-2; d_gene: TRBD1; CDR3aa: CASSRGQGAAGELFF; CDR3nt: TGCGCCAGCAGCCGCGGACAGGGGGCGGCCGGGGAGCTGTTTTTT
v_gene: TRBV18; abundance: NA; j_gene: TRBJ2-5; d_gene: TRBD1; CDR3aa: CASSPTGIKLQETQYF; CDR3nt: TGTGCCAGCTCACCGACAGGGATTAAACTACAAGAGACCCAGTACTTC
v_gene: TRBV28; abundance: NA; j_gene: TRBJ1-2; d_gene: NA; CDR3aa: CASSSLGGNYGYTF; CDR3nt: TGTGCCAGCAGTTCCTTGGGAGGTAACTATGGCTACACCTTC
v_gene: TRBV6-5; abundance: NA; j_gene: TRBJ1-2; d_gene: TRBD1; CDR3aa: CASRSQGAYGYTF; CDR3nt: TGTGCCAGCAGATCACAGGGGGCCTATGGCTACACCTTC
v_gene: TRBV10-3; abundance: few; j_gene: TRBJ2-3; d_gene: TRBD1; CDR3aa: CAISGRTGGPGGDTQYF; CDR3nt: TGTGCCATCAGTGGACGAACAGGGGGCCCCGGGGGAGATACGCAGTATTTT
v_gene: TRBV2; abundance: NA; j_gene: TRBJ2-1; d_gene: NA; CDR3aa: CASCYDGVNEQFF; CDR3nt: TGTGCCAGCTGTTACGACGGGGTGAATGAGCAGTTCTTC
v_gene: TRBV7-3; abundance: NA; j_gene: TRBJ2-6; d_gene: NA; CDR3aa: CASSLMGPGANVLTF; CDR3nt: TGTGCCAGCAGCTTAATGGGGCCTGGGGCCAACGTCCTGACTTTC
v_gene: TRBV5-1; abundance: few; j_gene: TRBJ2-3; d_gene: TRBD1; CDR3aa: CASSLGQGEVDTQYF; CDR3nt: TGCGCCAGCAGCTTGGGACAGGGGGAGGTCGATACGCAGTATTTT
v_gene: TRBV9; abundance: NA; j_gene: TRBJ2-3; d_gene: NA; CDR3aa: CASSDSQVITDTQYF; CDR3nt: TGTGCCAGCAGCGATTCCCAGGTGATCACAGATACGCAGTATTTT
v_gene: TRBV19; abundance: NA; j_gene: TRBJ1-6; d_gene: TRBD1; CDR3aa: CASSDDRGATPLHF; CDR3nt: TGTGCCAGTAGCGACGACAGGGGCGCTACACCCCTCCACTTT
v_gene: TRBV2; abundance: NA; j_gene: TRBJ2-5; d_gene: TRBD1; CDR3aa: CASSEMGQGARRVTQYF; CDR3nt: TGTGCCAGCAGTGAAATGGGACAGGGGGCGAGGAGGGTCACCCAGTACTTC
v_gene: TRBV5-1; abundance: few; j_gene: TRBJ2-6; d_gene: TRBD1; CDR3aa: CASSGLDRKISGANVLTF; CDR3nt: TGCGCCAGCAGTGGGTTGGACAGGAAAATATCTGGGGCCAACGTCCTGACTTTC
v_gene: TRBV5-4; abundance: NA; j_gene: TRBJ2-7; d_gene: TRBD1; CDR3aa: CASRPPGTGIYEQYF; CDR3nt: TGTGCCAGCAGGCCGCCCGGGACAGGGATCTACGAGCAGTACTTC
v_gene: TRBV7-9; abundance: NA; j_gene: TRBJ2-3; d_gene: NA; CDR3aa: CASSLTGHTDTQYF; CDR3nt: TGTGCCAGCAGCTTAACAGGGCACACAGATACGCAGTATTTT
v_gene: TRBV5-1; abundance: NA; j_gene: TRBJ2-3; d_gene: TRBD1; CDR3aa: CASRPGQGTDTQYF; CDR3nt: TGCGCCAGCAGGCCGGGACAGGGGACAGATACGCAGTATTTT
v_gene: TRBV6-4; abundance: NA; j_gene: TRBJ2-2; d_gene: NA; CDR3aa: CASSESGTGELFF; CDR3nt: TGTGCCAGCAGTGAATCGGGCACCGGGGAGCTGTTTTTT
v_gene: TRBV7-9; abundance: NA; j_gene: TRBJ1-2; d_gene: NA; CDR3aa: CASGRIRQPYGYTF; CDR3nt: TGTGCCAGCGGGAGGATAAGACAGCCTTATGGCTACACCTTC
v_gene: TRBV5-5; abundance: NA; j_gene: TRBJ1-5; d_gene: TRBD1; CDR3aa: CASSLGTANSNQPQHF; CDR3nt: TGTGCCAGCAGCTTAGGGACAGCAAATAGCAATCAGCCCCAGCATTTT
v_gene: TRBV6-5; abundance: NA; j_gene: TRBJ2-5; d_gene: NA; CDR3aa: CASSYVGQTETQYF; CDR3nt: TGTGCCAGCAGTTACGTGGGACAAACGGAGACCCAGTACTTC
v_gene: TRBV23-1; abundance: NA; j_gene: TRBJ2-7; d_gene: NA; CDR3aa: CASSPRREQYF; CDR3nt: TGCGCCAGCAGTCCCAGGAGGGAGCAGTACTTC
v_gene: TRBV6-1; abundance: NA; j_gene: TRBJ2-2; d_gene: NA; CDR3aa: CASRALTANTGELFF; CDR3nt: TGTGCCAGCAGAGCACTGACAGCGAACACCGGGGAGCTGTTTTTT
v_gene: TRBV2; abundance: NA; j_gene: TRBJ1-1; d_gene: NA; CDR3aa: CASRTTAGPRDTEAFF; CDR3nt: TGTGCCAGCAGAACCACGGCAGGGCCCCGTGACACTGAAGCTTTCTTT
v_gene: TRBV5-1; abundance: once; j_gene: TRBJ2-3; d_gene: TRBD2; CDR3aa: CASRAGELPDTQYF; CDR3nt: TGCGCCAGTAGGGCGGGGGAGTTACCAGATACGCAGTATTTT
v_gene: TRBV7-9; abundance: NA; j_gene: TRBJ2-3; d_gene: TRBD2; CDR3aa: CAGERGNTDTQYF; CDR3nt: TGTGCCGGTGAGCGGGGGAACACAGATACGCAGTATTTT
v_gene: TRBV15; abundance: NA; j_gene: TRBJ1-1; d_gene: NA; CDR3aa: CATSRDRGLPYTEAFF; CDR3nt: TGTGCCACCAGCAGAGATCGAGGACTGCCCTATACTGAAGCTTTCTTT
v_gene: TRBV4-1; abundance: NA; j_gene: TRBJ1-2; d_gene: NA; CDR3aa: CASSQGAGVEGYTF; CDR3nt: TGCGCCAGCAGCCAAGGGGCGGGAGTAGAGGGCTACACCTTC
v_gene: TRBV5-1; abundance: once; j_gene: TRBJ1-4; d_gene: NA; CDR3aa: CASSFAGGRDEKLFF; CDR3nt: TGCGCCAGCAGCTTTGCCGGGGGGCGGGATGAAAAACTGTTTTTT
v_gene: TRBV2; abundance: NA; j_gene: TRBJ1-6; d_gene: NA; CDR3aa: CASSVLGVPPGVSLHF; CDR3nt: TGTGCCAGCAGTGTCCTAGGGGTGCCTCCAGGTGTGTCCCTCCACTTT
v_gene: TRBV21-1; abundance: NA; j_gene: TRBJ2-2; d_gene: NA; CDR3aa: CASSKGRANTGELFF; CDR3nt: TGTGCCAGCAGCAAGGGCAGGGCGAACACCGGGGAGCTGTTTTTT
v_gene: TRBV15; abundance: NA; j_gene: TRBJ2-3; d_gene: TRBD2; CDR3aa: CATSPHPGGGSDTQYF; CDR3nt: TGTGCCACCAGCCCCCACCCGGGAGGGGGGTCAGATACGCAGTATTTT
v_gene: TRBV20-1; abundance: few; j_gene: TRBJ2-1; d_gene: NA; CDR3aa: CSATTSTEQFF; CDR3nt: TGCAGTGCTACAACTTCCACGGAGCAGTTCTTC
v_gene: TRBV30; abundance: few; j_gene: TRBJ1-2; d_gene: NA; CDR3aa: CGSRGGYGYTF; CDR3nt: TGTGGCAGTCGAGGGGGATATGGCTACACCTTC
v_gene: TRBV30; abundance: NA; j_gene: TRBJ2-1; d_gene: NA; CDR3aa: CAWSSWGVPEQFF; CDR3nt: TGTGCCTGGAGCTCGTGGGGGGTACCTGAGCAGTTCTTC
v_gene: TRBV11-1; abundance: once; j_gene: TRBJ2-5; d_gene: NA; CDR3aa: CASSFGGQETQYF; CDR3nt: TGTGCCAGCAGCTTCGGCGGACAAGAGACCCAGTACTTC
v_gene: TRBV7-2; abundance: NA; j_gene: TRBJ2-3; d_gene: TRBD2; CDR3aa: CASSLETTSGVTDTQYF; CDR3nt: TGTGCCAGCAGCTTAGAAACGACTAGCGGGGTTACAGATACGCAGTATTTT
v_gene: TRBV7-9; abundance: NA; j_gene: TRBJ2-7; d_gene: TRBD1; CDR3aa: CASSLQGVTYYEQYF; CDR3nt: TGTGCCAGCAGCTTACAGGGGGTAACGTACTACGAGCAGTACTTC
v_gene: TRBV18; abundance: NA; j_gene: TRBJ1-5; d_gene: NA; CDR3aa: CASSPFASKWGRDQPQHF; CDR3nt: TGTGCCAGCTCACCTTTCGCTTCTAAGTGGGGCAGGGATCAGCCCCAGCATTTT
v_gene: TRBV25-1; abundance: NA; j_gene: TRBJ1-4; d_gene: TRBD1; CDR3aa: CASSASGTGEEKLFF; CDR3nt: TGTGCCAGCAGCGCATCAGGGACAGGGGAGGAAAAACTGTTTTTT
v_gene: TRBV4-1; abundance: NA; j_gene: TRBJ2-4; d_gene: NA; CDR3aa: CASSQQAAKNIQYF; CDR3nt: TGCGCCAGCAGCCAACAGGCTGCCAAAAACATTCAGTACTTC
v_gene: TRBV27; abundance: NA; j_gene: TRBJ2-3; d_gene: NA; CDR3aa: CASSLRGTSTDTQYF; CDR3nt: TGTGCCAGCAGTCTAAGGGGCACTAGCACAGATACGCAGTATTTT
v_gene: TRBV19; abundance: NA; j_gene: TRBJ2-3; d_gene: TRBD2; CDR3aa: CATRTSGGDTQYF; CDR3nt: TGTGCCACCCGGACTAGCGGGGGAGATACGCAGTATTTT
v_gene: TRBV29-1; abundance: NA; j_gene: TRBJ2-7; d_gene: NA; CDR3aa: CSVEDRFSYEQYF; CDR3nt: TGCAGCGTTGAAGATCGGTTCTCCTACGAGCAGTACTTC
v_gene: TRBV28; abundance: NA; j_gene: TRBJ1-6; d_gene: TRBD1; CDR3aa: CASSLTGVEGNSPLHF; CDR3nt: TGTGCCAGCAGTCTAACAGGGGTTGAAGGTAATTCACCCCTCCACTTT
v_gene: TRBV5-1; abundance: NA; j_gene: TRBJ1-2; d_gene: NA; CDR3aa: CASSPGDLNPFKYGYTF; CDR3nt: TGCGCCAGCAGCCCCGGGGATTTAAACCCTTTTAAGTATGGCTACACCTTC
v_gene: TRBV30; abundance: few; j_gene: TRBJ1-5; d_gene: TRBD1; CDR3aa: CAWSVGTGTNQPQHF; CDR3nt: TGTGCCTGGAGTGTAGGGACAGGGACGAATCAGCCCCAGCATTTT
v_gene: TRBV19; abundance: NA; j_gene: TRBJ2-5; d_gene: NA; CDR3aa: CASSQWGSGETQYF; CDR3nt: TGTGCCAGTAGTCAGTGGGGCTCGGGTGAGACCCAGTACTTC
v_gene: TRBV19; abundance: NA; j_gene: TRBJ2-2; d_gene: TRBD1; CDR3aa: CASSIEGGQGTGELFF; CDR3nt: TGTGCCAGTAGTATTGAAGGGGGCCAGGGCACCGGGGAGCTGTTTTTT
v_gene: TRBV5-5; abundance: few; j_gene: TRBJ1-1; d_gene: NA; CDR3aa: CASSLTGQTPMNTEAFF; CDR3nt: TGTGCCAGCAGCTTAACCGGACAGACACCCATGAACACTGAAGCTTTCTTT
v_gene: TRBV6-5; abundance: NA; j_gene: TRBJ1-2; d_gene: NA; CDR3aa: CASSPLDRSVGYTF; CDR3nt: TGTGCCAGCAGTCCCCTCGACCGGAGCGTAGGCTACACCTTC
v_gene: TRBV4-3; abundance: NA; j_gene: TRBJ2-5; d_gene: NA; CDR3aa: CASSQLPRGETQYF; CDR3nt: TGCGCCAGCAGCCAGCTTCCCCGGGGAGAGACCCAGTACTTC
v_gene: TRBV2; abundance: NA; j_gene: TRBJ2-3; d_gene: NA; CDR3aa: CASSGWRGTDTQYF; CDR3nt: TGTGCCAGCAGTGGATGGCGGGGCACAGATACGCAGTATTTT
v_gene: TRBV7-8; abundance: NA; j_gene: TRBJ1-2; d_gene: NA; CDR3aa: CASSLGTGTPPNYGYTF; CDR3nt: TGTGCCAGCAGCTTAGGTACAGGAACCCCTCCTAACTATGGCTACACCTTC